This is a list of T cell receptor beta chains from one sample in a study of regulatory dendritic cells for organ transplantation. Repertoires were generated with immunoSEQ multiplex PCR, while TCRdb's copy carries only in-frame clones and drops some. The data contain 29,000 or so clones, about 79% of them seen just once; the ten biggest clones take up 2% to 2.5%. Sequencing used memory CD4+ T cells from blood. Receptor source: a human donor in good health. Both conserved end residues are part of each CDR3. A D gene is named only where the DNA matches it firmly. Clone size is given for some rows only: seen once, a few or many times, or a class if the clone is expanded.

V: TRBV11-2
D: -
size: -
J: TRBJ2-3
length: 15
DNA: TGTGCCAGCAGCCCCACGTGGACTAGCACAGATACGCAGTATTTT
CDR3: CASSPTWTSTDTQYF

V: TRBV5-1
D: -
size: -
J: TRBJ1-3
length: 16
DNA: TGCGCCAGCAGCTTGACGTCGGTTTTCACTGGAAACACCATATATTTT
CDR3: CASSLTSVFTGNTIYF

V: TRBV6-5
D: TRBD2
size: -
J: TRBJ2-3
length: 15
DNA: TGTGCCAGCTTGAGTGGGCTAGCGGGAGGGGATACGCAGTATTTT
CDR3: CASLSGLAGGDTQYF

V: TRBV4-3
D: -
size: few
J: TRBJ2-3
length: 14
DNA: TGCGCCAGCAGCCAAGGGACCTACGGAGATACGCAGTATTTT
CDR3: CASSQGTYGDTQYF

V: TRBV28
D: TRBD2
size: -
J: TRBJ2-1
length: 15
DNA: TGTGCCAGCAGCCTAGCGGGAAGCTCCTACAATGAGCAGTTCTTC
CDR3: CASSLAGSSYNEQFF

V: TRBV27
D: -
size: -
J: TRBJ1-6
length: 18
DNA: TGTGCCAGCAGTTTAAGGGGAGTCCGGGGCTCCTATAATTCACCCCTCCACTTT
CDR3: CASSLRGVRGSYNSPLHF

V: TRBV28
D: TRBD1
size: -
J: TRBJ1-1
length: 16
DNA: TGTGCCAGCAGTATTTTCCTAACACAGGGGCCCACTGAAGCTTTCTTT
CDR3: CASSIFLTQGPTEAFF

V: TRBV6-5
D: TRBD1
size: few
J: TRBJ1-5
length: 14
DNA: TGTGCCAGCAAGCGACAGGGCCCGAATCAGCCCCAGCATTTT
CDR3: CASKRQGPNQPQHF

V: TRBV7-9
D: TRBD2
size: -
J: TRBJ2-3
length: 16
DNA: TGTGCCAGCAGCCTAAATGCGGGGGGGCTCGGAGATACGCAGTATTTT
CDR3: CASSLNAGGLGDTQYF

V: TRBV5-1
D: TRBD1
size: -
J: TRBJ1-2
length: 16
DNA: TGCGCCAGCAGCTTGGGGAGGGGGCCTTCCTTGAGAGGCTACACCTTC
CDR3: CASSLGRGPSLRGYTF

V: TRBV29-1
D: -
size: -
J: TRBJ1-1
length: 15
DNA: TGCAGCGTTGAAACACTTACGCGGTTGGGAACTGAAGCTTTCTTT
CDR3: CSVETLTRLGTEAFF

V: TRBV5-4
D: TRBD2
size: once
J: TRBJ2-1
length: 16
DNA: TGTGCCAGCAGCTTATCAGCGGGAAGCTCCTACAATGAGCAGTTCTTC
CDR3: CASSLSAGSSYNEQFF

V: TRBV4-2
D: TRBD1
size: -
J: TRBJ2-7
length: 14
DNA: TGTGCCAGCAGCCAAGAACACAGGGGTCGCGAGCAGTACTTC
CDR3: CASSQEHRGREQYF

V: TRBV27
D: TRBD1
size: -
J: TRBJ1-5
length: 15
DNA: TGTGCCAGCAGACAAGGGACAGGGGAAAATCAGCCCCAGCATTTT
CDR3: CASRQGTGENQPQHF

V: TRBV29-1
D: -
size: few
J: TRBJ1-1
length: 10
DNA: TGCAGCGTTGGGGACGTAGAAGCTTTCTTT
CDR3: CSVGDVEAFF

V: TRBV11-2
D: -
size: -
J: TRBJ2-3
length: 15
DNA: TGTGCCAGCAGCTCTCGACTATCCCCCACAGATACGCAGTATTTT
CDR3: CASSSRLSPTDTQYF

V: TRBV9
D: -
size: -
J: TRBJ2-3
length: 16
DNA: TGTGCCAGCAGCGCCGGTCCGGGCGGTAGCACAGATACGCAGTATTTT
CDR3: CASSAGPGGSTDTQYF

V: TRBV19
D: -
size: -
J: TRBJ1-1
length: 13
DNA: TGTGCCAGTAGTATTTCTAAAAACACTGAAGCTTTCTTT
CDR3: CASSISKNTEAFF

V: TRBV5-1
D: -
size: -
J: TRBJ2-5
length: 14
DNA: TGCGCCAGCAGCCCCGGCAGTGGGGGAGAGACCCAGTACTTC
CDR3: CASSPGSGGETQYF

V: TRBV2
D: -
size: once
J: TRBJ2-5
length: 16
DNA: TGTGCCAGCAGTGAAAACGCCCGTGGAATACAAGAGACCCAGTACTTC
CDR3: CASSENARGIQETQYF

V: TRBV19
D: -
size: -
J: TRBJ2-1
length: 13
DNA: TGTGCCAGTAGGACCCAACCAGACAATGAGCAGTTCTTC
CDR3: CASRTQPDNEQFF

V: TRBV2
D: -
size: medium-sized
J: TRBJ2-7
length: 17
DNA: TGTGCCAGCAGTGTACGCCGGGGGTTCTCTTTCTCCTACGAGCAGTACTTC
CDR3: CASSVRRGFSFSYEQYF

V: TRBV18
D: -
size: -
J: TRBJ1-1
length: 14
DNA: TGTGCCAGCTCACAAGACGGAAGGAACACTGAAGCTTTCTTT
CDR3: CASSQDGRNTEAFF

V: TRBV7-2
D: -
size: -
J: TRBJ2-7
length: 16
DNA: TGTGCCAGCAGCTTAGGAGGGTTCGGGGGCGGCTACGAGCAGTACTTC
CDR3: CASSLGGFGGGYEQYF

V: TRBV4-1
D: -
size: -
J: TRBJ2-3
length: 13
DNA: TGCGCCAGCAGCCTAGAGCTCACAGATACGCAGTATTTT
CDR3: CASSLELTDTQYF

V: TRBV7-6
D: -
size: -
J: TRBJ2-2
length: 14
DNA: TGTGCCAGCAGCCTCGTGGGGCAAACCGGGGAGCTGTTTTTT
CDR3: CASSLVGQTGELFF

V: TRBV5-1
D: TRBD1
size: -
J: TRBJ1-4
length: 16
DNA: TGCGCCAGCAGCTCCCGGGGGGACAGGGCAGGCGAAAAACTGTTTTTT
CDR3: CASSSRGDRAGEKLFF

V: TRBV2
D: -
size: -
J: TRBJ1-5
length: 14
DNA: TGTGCCAGCAGTTCCATCGACGGGAATCAGCCCCAGCATTTT
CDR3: CASSSIDGNQPQHF

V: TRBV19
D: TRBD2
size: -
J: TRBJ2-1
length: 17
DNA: TGTGCCAGTAGTATAGGGACTAGCGGGGTCCCCTACAATGAGCAGTTCTTC
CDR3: CASSIGTSGVPYNEQFF

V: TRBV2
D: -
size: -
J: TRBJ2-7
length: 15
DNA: TGTGCCAGCAGCAACACCGACAGTCTCCCCTACGAGCAGTACTTC
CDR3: CASSNTDSLPYEQYF

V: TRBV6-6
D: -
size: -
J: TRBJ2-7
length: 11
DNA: TGTGCCAGCACCCTCGGCTACGAGCAGTACTTC
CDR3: CASTLGYEQYF

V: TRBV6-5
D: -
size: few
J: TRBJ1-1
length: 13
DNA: TGTGCCAGCAACCCACTCCAGAACACTGAAGCTTTCTTT
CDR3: CASNPLQNTEAFF

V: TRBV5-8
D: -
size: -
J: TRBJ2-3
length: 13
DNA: TGTGCCAGCATAGGGCCCAATTCAGGGGCGCAGTATTTT
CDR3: CASIGPNSGAQYF

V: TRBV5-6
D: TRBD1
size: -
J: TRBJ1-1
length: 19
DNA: TGTGCCAGCAGCTTAGATCCAATGGGGCCGGGACAGAAGCACACTGAAGCTTTCTTT
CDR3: CASSLDPMGPGQKHTEAFF

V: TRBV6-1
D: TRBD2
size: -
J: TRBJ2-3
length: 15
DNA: TGTGCCAGCAGTGAAATCAGCGGGGGGACAGATACGCAGTATTTT
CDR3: CASSEISGGTDTQYF

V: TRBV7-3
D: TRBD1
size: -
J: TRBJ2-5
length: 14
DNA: TGTGCCAGCAGCTCAACAGGGGGCGCCGAGACCCAGTACTTC
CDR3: CASSSTGGAETQYF

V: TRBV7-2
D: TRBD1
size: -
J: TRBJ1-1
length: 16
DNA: TGTGCCAGCAGCTTATGGGGTGGGACAGGGAACACTGAAGCTTTCTTT
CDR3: CASSLWGGTGNTEAFF

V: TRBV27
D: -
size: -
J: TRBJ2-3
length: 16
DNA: TGTGCCAGCAGAATGATAGGGGGAGGTGGGTTAGATACGCAGTATTTT
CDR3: CASRMIGGGGLDTQYF

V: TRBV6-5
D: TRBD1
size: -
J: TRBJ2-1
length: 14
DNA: TGTGCCAGCGGATTTGGGACAGGGCTAAGTGAGCAGTTCTTC
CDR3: CASGFGTGLSEQFF